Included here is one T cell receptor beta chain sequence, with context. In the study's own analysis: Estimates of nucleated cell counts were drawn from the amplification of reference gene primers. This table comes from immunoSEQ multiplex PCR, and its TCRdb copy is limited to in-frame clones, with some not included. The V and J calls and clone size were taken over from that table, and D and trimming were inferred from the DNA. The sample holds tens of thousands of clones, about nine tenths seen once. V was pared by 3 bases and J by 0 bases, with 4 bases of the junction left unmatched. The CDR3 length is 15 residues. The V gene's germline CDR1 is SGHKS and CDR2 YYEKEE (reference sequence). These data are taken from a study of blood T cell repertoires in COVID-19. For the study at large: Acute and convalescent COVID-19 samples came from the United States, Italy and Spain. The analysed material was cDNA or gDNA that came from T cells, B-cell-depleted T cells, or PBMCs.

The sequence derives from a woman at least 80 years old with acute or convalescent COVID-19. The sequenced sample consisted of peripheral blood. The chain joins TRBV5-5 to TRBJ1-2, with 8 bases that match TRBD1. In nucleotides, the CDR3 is TGTGCCAGCAGCTCGACAGGGGCACCTAACTATGGCTACACCTTC. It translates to CASSSTGAPNYGYTF.